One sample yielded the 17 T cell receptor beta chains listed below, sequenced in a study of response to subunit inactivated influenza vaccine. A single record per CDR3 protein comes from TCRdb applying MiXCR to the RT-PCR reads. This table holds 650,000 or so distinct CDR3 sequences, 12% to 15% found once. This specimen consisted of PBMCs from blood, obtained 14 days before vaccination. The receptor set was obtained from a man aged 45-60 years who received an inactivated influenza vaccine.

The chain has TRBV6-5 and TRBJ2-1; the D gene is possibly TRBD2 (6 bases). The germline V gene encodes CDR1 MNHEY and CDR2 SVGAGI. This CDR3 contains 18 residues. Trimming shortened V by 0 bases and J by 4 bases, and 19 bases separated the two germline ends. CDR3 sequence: CASSYSGLGVADYNEQFF. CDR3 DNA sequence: TGTGCCAGCAGTTACTCCGGGCTGGGGGTAGCGGATTACAATGAGCAGTTCTTC.

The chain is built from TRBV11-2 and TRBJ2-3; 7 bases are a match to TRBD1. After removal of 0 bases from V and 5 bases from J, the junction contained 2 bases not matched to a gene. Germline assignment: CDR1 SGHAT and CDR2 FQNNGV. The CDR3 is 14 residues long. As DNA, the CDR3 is TGTGCCAGCAGCTTAGACACAGGGGAAGATACGCAGTATTTT. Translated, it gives CASSLDTGEDTQYF.

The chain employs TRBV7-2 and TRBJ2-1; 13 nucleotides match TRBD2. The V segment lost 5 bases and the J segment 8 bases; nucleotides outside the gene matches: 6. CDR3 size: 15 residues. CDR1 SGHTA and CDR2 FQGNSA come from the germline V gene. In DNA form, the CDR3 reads TGTGCCAGCAGCAAGCGACTAGCGGGGGGATATGAGCAGTTCTTC. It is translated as CASSKRLAGGYEQFF.

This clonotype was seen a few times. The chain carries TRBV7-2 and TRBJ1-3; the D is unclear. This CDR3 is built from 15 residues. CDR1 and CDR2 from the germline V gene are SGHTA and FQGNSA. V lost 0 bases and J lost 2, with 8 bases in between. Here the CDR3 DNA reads TGTGCCAGCAGCTTAGCAAGGACGGCTGGAAACACCATATATTTT. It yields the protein CASSLARTAGNTIYF.

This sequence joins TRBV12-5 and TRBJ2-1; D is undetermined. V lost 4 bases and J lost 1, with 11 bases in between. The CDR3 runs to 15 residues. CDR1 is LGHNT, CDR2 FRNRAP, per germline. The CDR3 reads CASGSSLLSYNEQFF. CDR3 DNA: TGTGCTAGTGGTTCCAGCCTCCTATCCTACAATGAGCAGTTCTTC.

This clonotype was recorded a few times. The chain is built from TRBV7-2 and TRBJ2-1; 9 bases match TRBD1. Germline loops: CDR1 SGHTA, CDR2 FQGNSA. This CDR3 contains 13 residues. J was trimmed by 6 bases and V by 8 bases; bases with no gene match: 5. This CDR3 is CASADRGANEQFF. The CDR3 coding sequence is TGTGCCAGCGCGGACAGGGGTGCCAATGAGCAGTTCTTC.

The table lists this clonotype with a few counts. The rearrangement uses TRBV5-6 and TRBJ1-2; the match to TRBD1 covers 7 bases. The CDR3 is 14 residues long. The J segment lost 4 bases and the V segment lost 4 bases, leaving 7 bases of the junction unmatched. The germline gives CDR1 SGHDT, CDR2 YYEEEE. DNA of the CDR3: TGTGCCAGCAGCATCAAGACAGGGCCCTATGGCTACACCTTC. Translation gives CASSIKTGPYGYTF.

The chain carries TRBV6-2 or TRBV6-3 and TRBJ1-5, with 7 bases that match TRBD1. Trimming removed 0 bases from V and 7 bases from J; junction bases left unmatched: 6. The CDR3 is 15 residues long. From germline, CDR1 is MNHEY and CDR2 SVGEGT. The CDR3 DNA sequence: TGTGCCAGCAGTTACTCGAGGCCCAGGGGGCAGCCCCAGCATTTT. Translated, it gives CASSYSRPRGQPQHF.

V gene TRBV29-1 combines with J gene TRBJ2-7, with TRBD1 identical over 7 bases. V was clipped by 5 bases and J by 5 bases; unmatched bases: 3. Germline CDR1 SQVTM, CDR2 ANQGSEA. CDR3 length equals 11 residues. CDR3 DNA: TGCAGCGTTTACAGGGGCAACGAGCAGTACTTC. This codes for CSVYRGNEQYF.

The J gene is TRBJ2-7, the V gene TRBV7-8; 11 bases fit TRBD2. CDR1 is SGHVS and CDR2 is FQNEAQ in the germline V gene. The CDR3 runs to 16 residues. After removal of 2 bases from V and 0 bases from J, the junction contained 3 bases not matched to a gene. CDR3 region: CASSLTSGGSSYEQYF. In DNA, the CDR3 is TGTGCCAGCAGCTTAACTAGCGGGGGATCCTCCTACGAGCAGTACTTC.

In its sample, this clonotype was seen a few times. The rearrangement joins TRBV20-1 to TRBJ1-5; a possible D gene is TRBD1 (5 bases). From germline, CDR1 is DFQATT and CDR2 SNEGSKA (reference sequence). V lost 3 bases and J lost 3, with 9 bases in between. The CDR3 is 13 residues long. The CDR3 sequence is CSARGRVNQPQHF. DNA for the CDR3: TGCAGTGCTAGGGGACGGGTCAATCAGCCCCAGCATTTT.

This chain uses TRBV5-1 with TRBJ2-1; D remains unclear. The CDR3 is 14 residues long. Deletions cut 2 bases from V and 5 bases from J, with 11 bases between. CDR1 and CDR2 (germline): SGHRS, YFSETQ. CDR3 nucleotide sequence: TGCGCCAGCAGCTTTTCGCAGGCAAACAATGAGCAGTTCTTC. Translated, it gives CASSFSQANNEQFF.

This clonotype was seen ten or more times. CDR3 nucleotide sequence: TGTGCCAGCAGTGTGGGACAGGGGGTAGCTGAAGCTTTCTTT. Its protein product is CASSVGQGVAEAFF. The V call is TRBV12-3 or TRBV12-4, the J call TRBJ1-1; 11 positions match TRBD1. Unmatched junction bases numbered 5, after V lost 5 bases and J lost 6 bases. The length of the CDR3 is 14 residues.

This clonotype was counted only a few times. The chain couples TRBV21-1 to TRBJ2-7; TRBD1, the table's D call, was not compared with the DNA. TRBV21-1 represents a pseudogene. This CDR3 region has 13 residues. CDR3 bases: TGTGCCAGCAGACGGAGGGGGGAGGAGGAGCAGTACTTC. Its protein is CASRRRGEEEQYF.

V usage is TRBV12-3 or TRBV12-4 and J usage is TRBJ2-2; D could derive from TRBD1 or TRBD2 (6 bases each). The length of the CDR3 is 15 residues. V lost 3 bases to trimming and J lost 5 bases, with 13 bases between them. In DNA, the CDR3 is TGTGCCAGCAGTTTTAGGGGGAGCGGGACCGGGGAGCTGTTTTTT. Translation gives CASSFRGSGTGELFF.

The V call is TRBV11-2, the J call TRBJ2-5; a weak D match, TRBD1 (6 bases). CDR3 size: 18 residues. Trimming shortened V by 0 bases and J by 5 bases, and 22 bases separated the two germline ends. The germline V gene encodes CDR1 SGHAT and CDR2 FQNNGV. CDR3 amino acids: CASSLEGGGGIMGETQYF. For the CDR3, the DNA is TGTGCCAGCAGCTTAGAAGGGGGTGGTGGCATAATGGGGGAGACCCAGTACTTC.

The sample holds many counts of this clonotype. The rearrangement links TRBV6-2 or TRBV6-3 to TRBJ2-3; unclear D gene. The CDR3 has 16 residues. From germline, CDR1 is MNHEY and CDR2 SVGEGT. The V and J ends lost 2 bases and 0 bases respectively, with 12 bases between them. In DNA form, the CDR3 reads TGTGCCAGCAGTTACCTTATACGGTTGAGCACAGATACGCAGTATTTT. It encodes CASSYLIRLSTDTQYF.